This T cell receptor beta chain was recovered during a study of T cells in Graves' hyperthyroidism and ophthalmopathy. Study-level points and caveats: A median about 6 months before onset, the model predicted ophthalmopathy.

This clonotype appeared many times. Its antigen is undetermined. Amplification yielded TCR beta CDR3 regions, with RNA transcripts as the source. The primer set for the first-round RT-PCR of the TCR CDR3 was HTBI. TCRdb reprocessed the multiplex PCR reads with MiXCR, giving one entry per CDR3 protein. The data contain around 200,000 distinct CDR3 sequences, about 15% of them singletons. The CDR3 is 16 amino acids. V was shortened by 1 base and J by 2 bases, with 14 bases between the two germline ends. The germline V gene has CDR1 LGHDT and CDR2 YNNKEL (reference sequence). The sequenced sample was blood. The clonotype originates from a woman aged 50 to 60 with Graves' hyperthyroidism. The chain is built from TRBV3-1 and TRBJ2-5, with D perhaps TRBD2 (5 bases). This CDR3 is CASSQGGAGVQETQYF. In DNA, the CDR3 is TGTGCCAGCAGCCAAGGAGGTGCGGGCGTTCAAGAGACCCAGTACTTC.